In this sample, the clone carrying this T cell receptor (beta chain) turned up a few times. TCRdb recomputed calls from the RT-PCR reads with MiXCR, one row per CDR3 protein. Among about 570,000 distinct CDR3 sequences, 10% to 12% were seen once, and the ten largest hold approximately 11%. The data belong to a study of response to subunit inactivated influenza vaccine. Trimming took 1 base from V and 7 from J; bases not matched to a gene: 4. The CDR3 runs 14 residues. These sequences were also reported in another study, on T cells expressing NK-cell markers. Turning to that study: The authors generated TCR beta cDNA through 5'RACE template switching with UMIs. Serological testing identified most of the eight sequenced donors as HCMV-seropositive and one as seronegative. Dominant NKG2C+ clonotypes accounted for about 1.0-8% of CD8+ T cells in about six donors. Leadership of the CD3+CD56-NKG2C+ fraction also belonged to these clonotypes in several donors.

The chain couples TRBV12-3 or TRBV12-4 to TRBJ1-5; 7 positions match TRBD1. Here the sequenced sample was PBMCs from blood, taken on the day of vaccination. This clonotype was obtained from a man aged 50 to 59 who received an inactivated influenza vaccine. CDR3 amino acids: CASSLETGRQPQHF. The CDR3 DNA reads as TGTGCCAGCAGTTTAGAGACAGGGAGGCAGCCCCAGCATTTT.